This T cell receptor beta chain derives from a study of blood T cell repertoires in COVID-19. Study-wide background: Donors in the United States, Italy and Spain gave samples during acute or convalescent COVID-19. Sources were T cells, B-cell-depleted T cells, or PBMCs; the material itself was cDNA or gDNA.

Methods used by the authors: Reference gene primer amplification in the assay estimated nucleated cell counts. Measured with immunoSEQ multiplex PCR; TCRdb has only the in-frame clones, and not every one. D and trimming were read from the DNA, whereas the V and J calls and clone size are those reported in that table. The data show approximately 70,000 clones, roughly 84% seen once. Germline CDR1 reads MNHEY; CDR2 reads SVGAGI. V trimming: 11 bases; J trimming: 3 bases; junction bases outside the gene matches: 5. This CDR3 is 14 amino acids long. The sequenced material came from peripheral blood. The genes are TRBV6-5 and TRBJ2-1; 12 positions agree with TRBD2. This TCR was recovered from a woman in her sixties or seventies with acute or convalescent COVID-19. The CDR3 sequence is CAFGLAGSYNEQFF. In DNA, the CDR3 is TGTGCCTTCGGACTAGCGGGGAGCTACAATGAGCAGTTCTTC.